This TCR beta chain was captured in a study of control samples from healthy donors and cancer patients. Sequenced by immunoSEQ multiplex PCR; TCRdb stores in-frame clones only, minus some. The sample lists 200,000 or so clones, roughly 94% seen once, with 1.5% in the top ten. Trimming cost V 6 bases and J 0 bases, with 8 bases left between them. CDR1 and CDR2 (germline): SNHLY, FYNNEI. The CDR3 consists of 14 residues. The source is a man in his fifties or sixties in good health. Specimen: blood. The chain carries TRBV2 and TRBJ2-2; the D gene is possibly TRBD2 (5 bases). CDR3 amino acids: CASRRTSNTGELFF. Here the CDR3 DNA reads TGTGCCAGCAGAAGGACTTCGAACACCGGGGAGCTGTTTTTT.